These T cell receptor beta chains were read from a single sample in a study of regulatory T cells in long-lasting Graves disease. MiXCR was run by TCRdb on the multiplex PCR reads, yielding one entry per CDR3 protein. The sample yields approximately 400,000 distinct CDR3 sequences, approximately 15% seen once. The same sample was also used in a study of T cells in Graves' hyperthyroidism and ophthalmopathy.

Source: peripheral blood mononuclear cells (PBMCs), taken at new diagnosis, from a patient treated with antithyroid drugs. The source of these receptors is a woman between 25 and 40 years old with Graves disease. CDR3s include the opening cysteine and the closing phenylalanine or tryptophan. D genes are given only for firm matches. For some rows the clone size is stated as once, few or many, or as a class when expanded; others skip it.

V	D	J	size	CDR3	DNA
TRBV24-1	NA	TRBJ2-6	few	CATSEAGRMSSGANVLTF	TGTGCCACCAGTGAAGCAGGACGGATGAGCTCTGGGGCCAACGTCCTGACTTTC
TRBV2	NA	TRBJ1-4	many	CASSVGANEKLFF	TGTGCCAGCAGTGTCGGGGCGAATGAAAAACTGTTTTTT
TRBV5-5	NA	TRBJ1-1	many	CASIPIPTGGSFTEAFF	TGTGCCAGCATCCCCATACCCACCGGGGGCTCATTCACTGAAGCTTTCTTT
TRBV12-3/TRBV12-4	TRBD1	TRBJ1-5	few	CASSLWQGGQPQHF	TGTGCCAGCAGTTTGTGGCAGGGGGGCCAGCCCCAGCATTTT
TRBV5-1	NA	TRBJ1-1	many	CASSPGLGTEAFF	TGCGCCAGCAGCCCGGGTCTTGGGACTGAAGCTTTCTTT
TRBV20-1	TRBD1	TRBJ2-7	many	CSASRTGSTYEQYF	TGCAGTGCTAGTAGGACAGGATCTACCTACGAGCAGTACTTC
TRBV9	TRBD1	TRBJ2-3	NA	CASSTRQGSSTDTQYF	TGTGCCAGCAGCACCCGACAGGGGTCCAGCACAGATACGCAGTATTTT
TRBV19	NA	TRBJ2-2	NA	CASSTILRVGTGELFF	TGTGCCAGTAGTACCATTCTCAGGGTAGGCACCGGGGAGCTGTTTTTT
TRBV3-1	NA	TRBJ2-5	many	CASSRSRETQYF	TGTGCCAGCAGCCGAAGCAGGGAGACCCAGTACTTC
TRBV5-1	TRBD1	TRBJ1-1	many	CASSGGTGRRAFF	TGCGCCAGCAGCGGGGGGACAGGGAGGCGAGCTTTCTTT
TRBV18	NA	TRBJ1-5	many	CASSPFRGRGYNSNQPQHF	TGTGCCAGCTCACCGTTTCGTGGCCGCGGATATAATAGCAATCAGCCCCAGCATTTT
TRBV9	NA	TRBJ2-5	many	CASSVEHTGETQYF	TGTGCCAGCAGCGTAGAGCATACGGGGGAGACCCAGTACTTC
TRBV3-1	NA	TRBJ2-1	many	CASSQDPRLARSYNEQFF	TGTGCCAGCAGCCAAGATCCCCGGCTAGCCCGGTCCTACAATGAGCAGTTCTTC
TRBV19	NA	TRBJ1-1	NA	CASSIRRGAEAFF	TGTGCCAGTAGTATAAGGAGGGGGGCTGAAGCTTTCTTT
TRBV10-2	NA	TRBJ2-3	NA	CASRPQVTDTQYF	TGCGCCTCGCGGCCCCAGGTTACAGATACGCAGTATTTT
TRBV29-1	NA	TRBJ2-3	many	CREVTDTQYF	TGCCGCGAAGTCACAGATACGCAGTATTTT
TRBV12-3/TRBV12-4	NA	TRBJ1-5	many	CASSLRENQPQHF	TGTGCCAGCAGTTTAAGGGAAAATCAGCCCCAGCATTTT
TRBV15	NA	TRBJ1-5	many	CATSSGFNQPQHF	TGTGCCACCAGCTCGGGGTTCAATCAGCCCCAGCATTTT
TRBV12-3/TRBV12-4	NA	TRBJ1-5	NA	CASSLGGLDQPQHF	TGTGCCAGCAGTTTGGGGGGGCTGGATCAGCCCCAGCATTTT
TRBV19	NA	TRBJ1-3	NA	CASSIDERRNTIYF	TGTGCCAGTAGTATAGACGAGCGACGAAACACCATATATTTT
TRBV6-1	NA	TRBJ2-1	many	CASSLRQRTERFF	TGTGCCAGCAGCCTACGCCAAAGGACGGAAAGGTTCTTC
TRBV29-1	NA	TRBJ2-1	many	CSVVSWAGTYNEQFF	TGCAGCGTTGTCTCTTGGGCGGGGACCTACAATGAGCAGTTCTTC
TRBV10-1	NA	TRBJ2-7	many	CASSESKEIDEQYF	TGCGCCAGCAGTGAGTCGAAGGAGATTGACGAGCAGTACTTC
TRBV6-2/TRBV6-3	NA	TRBJ2-1	NA	CASRRRGTSSYNEQFF	TGTGCCAGCAGGCGGCGGGGTACTAGCTCCTACAATGAGCAGTTCTTC
TRBV24-1	TRBD1	TRBJ2-7	NA	CATSATWDRYSYEQYF	TGTGCCACCAGTGCCACCTGGGACAGATACTCCTACGAGCAGTACTTC